This is a list of T cell receptor beta chains from one sample in a study of OX40 agonist ivuxolimab in advanced cancers. The repertoire was sequenced with immunoSEQ multiplex PCR; TCRdb's copy has only in-frame clones and lacks some. The data hold over 70,000 clones, with approximately 85% observed a single time. The material sequenced was CD4+ or CD8+ T cells sorted from blood, taken in a trial of the OX40 agonist ivuxolimab. The receptors derive from an adult with an advanced solid tumor such as melanoma, head and neck, liver or kidney cancer. Each CDR3 is given with its conserved first and last residue. The D gene is left open where the match is weak. The size entry is marked missing in some rows and otherwise reads once, few, many or a size class.

v_gene: TRBV2; j_gene: TRBJ1-3; abundance: -; d_gene: -; CDR3nt: TGTGCCAGCAGTGTGGAGGGGACGGGAAACACCATATATTTT; CDR3aa: CASSVEGTGNTIYF
v_gene: TRBV15; j_gene: TRBJ2-7; abundance: -; d_gene: -; CDR3nt: TGTGCCACTTTTTACGAGCAGTACTTC; CDR3aa: CATFYEQYF
v_gene: TRBV6-6; j_gene: TRBJ2-2; abundance: -; d_gene: -; CDR3nt: TGTGCCAGCAGACCTGACGGTAACGGGGAGCTGTTTTTT; CDR3aa: CASRPDGNGELFF
v_gene: TRBV5-1; j_gene: TRBJ1-2; abundance: -; d_gene: -; CDR3nt: TGCGCCAGCAGCACATCAGGGAACTATGGCTACACCTTC; CDR3aa: CASSTSGNYGYTF
v_gene: TRBV7-3; j_gene: TRBJ2-2; abundance: -; d_gene: -; CDR3nt: TGTGCCAGCAGCTTAAATCGGAATACCGGGGAGCTGTTTTTT; CDR3aa: CASSLNRNTGELFF
v_gene: TRBV18; j_gene: TRBJ2-3; abundance: once; d_gene: -; CDR3nt: TGTGCCAGCTCACCACCGCCAGGAGGACCTTCGGCAGATACGCAGTATTTT; CDR3aa: CASSPPPGGPSADTQYF
v_gene: TRBV7-9; j_gene: TRBJ1-1; abundance: -; d_gene: TRBD1; CDR3nt: TGTGCCAGCAGCTCGGGACAGCCGAACACTGAAGCTTTCTTT; CDR3aa: CASSSGQPNTEAFF
v_gene: TRBV18; j_gene: TRBJ1-4; abundance: few; d_gene: TRBD1; CDR3nt: TGTGCCAGCTCACCACCGAACAGGGGAGCAACTAATGAAAAACTGTTTTTT; CDR3aa: CASSPPNRGATNEKLFF
v_gene: TRBV11-2; j_gene: TRBJ1-4; abundance: -; d_gene: TRBD1; CDR3nt: TGTGCCAGCAGCTATAGGACAGGGGGCGGGGGTAATGAAAAACTGTTTTTT; CDR3aa: CASSYRTGGGGNEKLFF
v_gene: TRBV6-5; j_gene: TRBJ1-4; abundance: -; d_gene: TRBD1; CDR3nt: TGTGCCAGCAGCCTGTCGGGACAGCCTAATGAAAAACTGTTTTTT; CDR3aa: CASSLSGQPNEKLFF
v_gene: TRBV30; j_gene: TRBJ1-2; abundance: -; d_gene: -; CDR3nt: TGTGCCTGGAGTCTTGGGGCGTTAAACTATGGCTACACCTTC; CDR3aa: CAWSLGALNYGYTF
v_gene: TRBV10-1; j_gene: TRBJ2-3; abundance: -; d_gene: TRBD1; CDR3nt: TGCGCCACCGGGACAGGGCAGGGAGATACGCAGTATTTT; CDR3aa: CATGTGQGDTQYF
v_gene: TRBV6-5; j_gene: TRBJ1-2; abundance: many; d_gene: -; CDR3nt: TGTGCCAGCAGCCCCTCGAACACCTATGGCTACACCTTC; CDR3aa: CASSPSNTYGYTF
v_gene: TRBV21-1; j_gene: TRBJ2-7; abundance: -; d_gene: -; CDR3nt: TGTGCCAGCAGCAAAGGTCAAAGCGGGGGGGCCTGGCCAAAAACCGAGCAGTACTTC; CDR3aa: CASSKGQSGGAWPKTEQYF
v_gene: TRBV7-8; j_gene: TRBJ2-3; abundance: -; d_gene: -; CDR3nt: -; CDR3aa: CASSLGFGSGGTDTQYF
v_gene: TRBV7-2; j_gene: TRBJ1-1; abundance: -; d_gene: -; CDR3nt: TGTGCCAGCAGCTTATATGATGAAGCTTTCTTT; CDR3aa: CASSLYDEAFF
v_gene: TRBV5-6; j_gene: TRBJ2-7; abundance: -; d_gene: -; CDR3nt: TGTGCCAGCAGCTTGCAGGGGCACTCCTACGAGCAGTACTTC; CDR3aa: CASSLQGHSYEQYF
v_gene: TRBV14; j_gene: TRBJ2-2; abundance: -; d_gene: -; CDR3nt: TGTGCCAGCAGAGGAGGGGCCGGGGAGCTGTTTTTT; CDR3aa: CASRGGAGELFF
v_gene: TRBV2; j_gene: TRBJ2-3; abundance: -; d_gene: -; CDR3nt: TGTGCCAGCAGGCAAGAGGAAGATACGCAGTATTTT; CDR3aa: CASRQEEDTQYF
v_gene: TRBV9; j_gene: TRBJ2-1; abundance: few; d_gene: -; CDR3nt: TGTGCCAGCAGCGAAACAGGTACCGATGAGCAGTTCTTC; CDR3aa: CASSETGTDEQFF
v_gene: TRBV27; j_gene: TRBJ2-7; abundance: once; d_gene: TRBD2; CDR3nt: TGTGCCAGCAGTTTTAGACTAGCGGGAGGTAACGAGCAGTACTTC; CDR3aa: CASSFRLAGGNEQYF
v_gene: TRBV5-6; j_gene: TRBJ2-5; abundance: -; d_gene: -; CDR3nt: TGTGCCAGCAGCTTTGGGGGGGCCTTCCAGGAGACCCAGTACTTC; CDR3aa: CASSFGGAFQETQYF
v_gene: TRBV30; j_gene: TRBJ2-1; abundance: few; d_gene: -; CDR3nt: TGTGCCTGGAGCCGTACGGGTGAGCAGTTCTTC; CDR3aa: CAWSRTGEQFF
v_gene: TRBV19; j_gene: TRBJ1-3; abundance: -; d_gene: -; CDR3nt: TGTGCCAGTAGTATATCCGGGGCTCTCTCTGGAAACACCATATATTTT; CDR3aa: CASSISGALSGNTIYF
v_gene: TRBV6-5; j_gene: TRBJ1-5; abundance: -; d_gene: -; CDR3nt: TGTGCCAGCAGCTCCGCAGGGGTTGGACAGCCCCAGCATTTT; CDR3aa: CASSSAGVGQPQHF
v_gene: TRBV2; j_gene: TRBJ1-5; abundance: -; d_gene: -; CDR3nt: TGTGCCAGCAGTAAGGCCCTCTCGAATCAGCCCCAGCATTTT; CDR3aa: CASSKALSNQPQHF
v_gene: TRBV29-1; j_gene: TRBJ2-1; abundance: few; d_gene: TRBD1; CDR3nt: TGCAGCGCGGGCAGGGGGCTCAATGAGCAGTTCTTC; CDR3aa: CSAGRGLNEQFF
v_gene: TRBV6-5; j_gene: TRBJ1-2; abundance: few; d_gene: -; CDR3nt: TGTGCCAGCAGTTACCGCAGTGGGTATGGCTACACCTTC; CDR3aa: CASSYRSGYGYTF
v_gene: TRBV5-4; j_gene: TRBJ1-5; abundance: -; d_gene: TRBD1; CDR3nt: TGTGCCAGCAGCCAATTAACAGGGGCACGCAATCAGCCCCAGCATTTT; CDR3aa: CASSQLTGARNQPQHF
v_gene: TRBV11-3; j_gene: TRBJ1-1; abundance: -; d_gene: TRBD1; CDR3nt: TGTGCCAGCAGCCCCCGACAGGGGGGTTACACTGAAGCTTTCTTT; CDR3aa: CASSPRQGGYTEAFF
v_gene: TRBV5-1; j_gene: TRBJ1-2; abundance: -; d_gene: TRBD1; CDR3nt: TGCGCCAGCAGCTTGGGTCAGGGGGACGACGCGAACTATGGCTACACCTTC; CDR3aa: CASSLGQGDDANYGYTF
v_gene: TRBV4-2; j_gene: TRBJ1-1; abundance: -; d_gene: TRBD1; CDR3nt: TGTGCCAGCAGCCTGGTCTCACAGGGGCTCATGAACACTGAAGCTTTCTTT; CDR3aa: CASSLVSQGLMNTEAFF
v_gene: TRBV7-2; j_gene: TRBJ1-1; abundance: -; d_gene: -; CDR3nt: TGTGCCAGCAGCCAACGCTACGGGGGGAACACTGAAGCTTTCTTT; CDR3aa: CASSQRYGGNTEAFF
v_gene: TRBV7-9; j_gene: TRBJ2-7; abundance: -; d_gene: -; CDR3nt: TGTGCCAGCAGCCTCTCCTCCACTAGCACCGGGCAGTACTTC; CDR3aa: CASSLSSTSTGQYF
v_gene: TRBV6-1; j_gene: TRBJ1-5; abundance: -; d_gene: -; CDR3nt: TGTGCCAGCAGTGAAGCCTGGTGGTCGCCCCAGCATTTT; CDR3aa: CASSEAWWSPQHF
v_gene: TRBV20-1; j_gene: TRBJ1-2; abundance: -; d_gene: -; CDR3nt: TGCAGTGCTACCGCGGGGCGAGGCTACACCTTC; CDR3aa: CSATAGRGYTF
v_gene: TRBV7-6; j_gene: TRBJ2-1; abundance: -; d_gene: -; CDR3nt: TGTGCCAGCAGCTTAGAGGTTCTAAGCGGTGAGCAGTTCTTC; CDR3aa: CASSLEVLSGEQFF
v_gene: TRBV5-4; j_gene: TRBJ1-6; abundance: once; d_gene: TRBD1; CDR3nt: TGTGCCAGCAGCCAAGGGACAGGGGCGGATAATTCACCCCTCCACTTT; CDR3aa: CASSQGTGADNSPLHF
v_gene: TRBV5-1; j_gene: TRBJ1-2; abundance: few; d_gene: TRBD1; CDR3nt: TGCGCCAGCAGCTTGTCCCCCATCCATCAGGACAGGTCAGGGGGTGGCTACACCTTC; CDR3aa: CASSLSPIHQDRSGGGYTF
v_gene: TRBV19; j_gene: TRBJ2-1; abundance: -; d_gene: TRBD2; CDR3nt: TGTGCCAGTAGTATAGTCGGGAGTGCTAGCGGGAGGGGGCGGAATGAGCAGTTCTTC; CDR3aa: CASSIVGSASGRGRNEQFF
v_gene: TRBV19; j_gene: TRBJ1-1; abundance: -; d_gene: -; CDR3nt: TGTGCCAGTAGTATAGGAGGGAGGGACTTAATGGCTTTCTTT; CDR3aa: CASSIGGRDLMAFF
v_gene: TRBV27; j_gene: TRBJ2-7; abundance: once; d_gene: -; CDR3nt: TGTGCCAGCAGTGGACCGGGCTTGGGGGACGAGCAGTACTTC; CDR3aa: CASSGPGLGDEQYF
v_gene: TRBV6-1; j_gene: TRBJ2-1; abundance: once; d_gene: TRBD2; CDR3nt: TGTGCCAGCAGTGGGGGACTAGCGCAGGATGAGCAGTTCTTC; CDR3aa: CASSGGLAQDEQFF